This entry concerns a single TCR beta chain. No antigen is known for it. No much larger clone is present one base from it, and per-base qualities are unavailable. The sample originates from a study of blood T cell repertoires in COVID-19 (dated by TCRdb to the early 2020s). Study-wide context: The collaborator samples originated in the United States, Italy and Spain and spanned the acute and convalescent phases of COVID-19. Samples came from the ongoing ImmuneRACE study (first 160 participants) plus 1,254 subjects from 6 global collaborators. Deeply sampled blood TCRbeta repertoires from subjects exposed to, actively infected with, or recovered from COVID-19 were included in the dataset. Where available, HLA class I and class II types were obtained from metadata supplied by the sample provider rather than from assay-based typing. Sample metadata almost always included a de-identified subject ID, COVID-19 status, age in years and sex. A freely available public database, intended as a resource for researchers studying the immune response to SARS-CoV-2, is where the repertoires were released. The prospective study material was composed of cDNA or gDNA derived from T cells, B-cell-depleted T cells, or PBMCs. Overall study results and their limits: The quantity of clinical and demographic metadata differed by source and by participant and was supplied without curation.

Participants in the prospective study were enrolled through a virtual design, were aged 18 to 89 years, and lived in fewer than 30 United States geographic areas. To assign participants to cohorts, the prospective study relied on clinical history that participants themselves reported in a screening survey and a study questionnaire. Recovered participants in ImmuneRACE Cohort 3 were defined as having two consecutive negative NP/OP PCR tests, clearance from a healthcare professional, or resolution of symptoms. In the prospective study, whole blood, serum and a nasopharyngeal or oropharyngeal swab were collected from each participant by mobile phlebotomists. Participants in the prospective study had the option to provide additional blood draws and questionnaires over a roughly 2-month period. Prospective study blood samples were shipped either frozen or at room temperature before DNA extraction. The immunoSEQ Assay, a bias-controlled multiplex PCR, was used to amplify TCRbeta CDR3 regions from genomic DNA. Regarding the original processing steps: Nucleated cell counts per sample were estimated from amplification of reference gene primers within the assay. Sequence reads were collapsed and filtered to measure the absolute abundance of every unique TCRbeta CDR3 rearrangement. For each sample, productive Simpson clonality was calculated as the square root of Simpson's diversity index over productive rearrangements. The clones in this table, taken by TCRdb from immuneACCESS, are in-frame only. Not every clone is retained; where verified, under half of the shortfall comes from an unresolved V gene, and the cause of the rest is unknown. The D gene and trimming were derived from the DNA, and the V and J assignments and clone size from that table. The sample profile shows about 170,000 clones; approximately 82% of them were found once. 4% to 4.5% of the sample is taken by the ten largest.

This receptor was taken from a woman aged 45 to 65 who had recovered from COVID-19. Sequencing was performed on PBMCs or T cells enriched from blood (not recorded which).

The DNA reads TGCGCCAGCAGCTTGGTAACAGGGCAGTATGGCTACACCTTC. Its amino acids are CASSLVTGQYGYTF. Recombination linked TRBV5-1 to TRBJ1-2, and TRBD1 may be the D gene, going by 6 matching bases. Via the germline V gene, CDR1 is SGHRS and CDR2 YFSETQ. From cysteine to phenylalanine, the CDR3 is 14 amino acids long. Only the CDR3 region is kept as DNA, spanning 42 bases read in frame from base 1. V loses 0 bases of germline sequence and J loses 5 bases, and the interval between the two ends is 11 bases.